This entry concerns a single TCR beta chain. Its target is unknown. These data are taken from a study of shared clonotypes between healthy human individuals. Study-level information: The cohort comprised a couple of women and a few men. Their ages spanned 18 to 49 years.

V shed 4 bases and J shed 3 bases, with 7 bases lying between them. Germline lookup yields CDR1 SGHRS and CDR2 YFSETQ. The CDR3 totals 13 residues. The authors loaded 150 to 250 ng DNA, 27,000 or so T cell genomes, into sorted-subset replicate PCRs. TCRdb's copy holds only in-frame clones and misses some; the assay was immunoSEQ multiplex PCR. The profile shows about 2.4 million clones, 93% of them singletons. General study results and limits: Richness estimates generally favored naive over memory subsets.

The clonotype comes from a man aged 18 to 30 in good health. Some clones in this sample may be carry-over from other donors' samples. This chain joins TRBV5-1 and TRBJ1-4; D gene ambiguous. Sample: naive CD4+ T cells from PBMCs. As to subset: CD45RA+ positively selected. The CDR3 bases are TGCGCCAGCAGCGGCAGCCCTAATGAAAAACTGTTTTTT. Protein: CASSGSPNEKLFF.